This paragraph covers one T cell receptor (beta chain) sequence. Its specificity is unknown. The data originate from a study of shared clonotypes between healthy human individuals. Study at large: A few men and a couple of women, aged 18 to 49, were donors. Three plates each covered CD4 naive and memory; CD8 naive two, CD8 memory one.

Trimming took off 2 bases at V and 5 bases at J, with 11 bases between the two ends. CDR3 size: 15 residues. CDR1 is SGHNT, CDR2 YYREEE, per germline (reference sequence). Study-wide results and limits: Genetic and exposure-history diversity was limited by the small donor number.

Original data processing: ImmunoSEQ only sent back junction sequences with no quality scores, so filtering was done differently. Assay: immunoSEQ multiplex PCR; the TCRdb copy retains only in-frame clones and omits some. D and trimming come from the DNA, and the V and J calls and clone size come from that table. Found here are around 2.3 million clones, approximately 95% of them singletons; the top ten hold less than 0.15%. This chain joins TRBV5-4 and TRBJ1-6; D not resolved. Sequences were obtained from naive CD4+ T cells sorted from blood. Subset defined: CD45RA+ positively selected. The sequence was collected from a man aged 18 to 29 in good health. The CDR3 loop reads CASSFPPGDNSPLHF. The CDR3 nucleotides are TGTGCCAGCAGCTTCCCGCCGGGTGATAATTCACCCCTCCACTTT.